This T cell receptor beta chain was obtained from a study of blood T cell dynamics during melanoma immunotherapy. Overall study results and limits: Immune-effector CD8+ cells best matched cell-free DNA CDR3 sequences and were most clonal.

Specified time point: pre-treatment baseline. The CD3+ CD4- CD8+ CD45RA- CD45RO-high CD27- CCR7- memory phenotype defined TIE cells. TCRdb's table, derived via immunoSEQ multiplex PCR, lists solely in-frame clones and lacks some. This sample has about 1,600 clones, with roughly 67% found just once. On this clone: Its antigen remains unidentified.

The CDR3 totals 15 residues. CDR1 is LGHNA and CDR2 is YNFKEQ in the germline V gene. V shed 5 bases and J 3 bases; nucleotides not matched to a gene: 10. Sequencing used CD8+ T cells from blood, obtained from a patient treated with checkpoint blockade. This clonotype was sampled from a human donor with melanoma. This chain links TRBV4-2 with TRBJ2-7, with 7 bases identical to TRBD2. The CDR3 here is CASSGGENQNYEQYF. Written as DNA, the CDR3 is TGTGCCAGCAGCGGGGGGGAGAACCAGAACTACGAGCAGTACTTC.